This T cell receptor (beta chain) was recovered during a study of OX40 agonist ivuxolimab in advanced cancers. Overall study context: Cancers in dose escalation were hepatocellular, melanoma, renal cell and head and neck.

Repertoires were generated with immunoSEQ multiplex PCR, while TCRdb's copy carries only in-frame clones and drops some. The table lists 50,000 to 75,000 clones, roughly 80% of them singletons, with 3.4% in the top ten. The sequencing here drew on CD4+ or CD8+ T cells sorted from blood, taken in a trial of the OX40 agonist ivuxolimab. The source is an adult with an advanced solid tumor such as melanoma, head and neck, liver or kidney cancer.

Here the CDR3 reads CASSSQSGEETQYF. CDR3 nucleotide sequence: TGTGCCAGCAGCTCCCAAAGCGGGGAAGAGACCCAGTACTTC. The chain has TRBV7-3 and TRBJ2-5; TRBD2 matches 7 bases. This CDR3 region has 14 residues. V dropped 4 bases and J dropped 3; count of bases not matched to a gene: 5. Germline loops: CDR1 SGHTA, CDR2 FQGTGA.